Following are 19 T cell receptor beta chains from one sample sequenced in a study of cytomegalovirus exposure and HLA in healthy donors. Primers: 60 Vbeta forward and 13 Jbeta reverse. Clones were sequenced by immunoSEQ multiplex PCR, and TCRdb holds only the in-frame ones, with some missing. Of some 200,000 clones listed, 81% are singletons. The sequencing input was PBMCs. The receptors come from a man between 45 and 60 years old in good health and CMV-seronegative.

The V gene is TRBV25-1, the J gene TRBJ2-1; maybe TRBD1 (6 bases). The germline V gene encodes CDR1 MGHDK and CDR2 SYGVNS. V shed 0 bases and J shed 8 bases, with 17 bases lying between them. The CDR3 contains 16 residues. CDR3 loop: CASSEYLGATLDEQFF. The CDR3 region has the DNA TGTGCCAGCAGTGAATATCTGGGGGCAACTCTGGATGAGCAGTTCTTC.

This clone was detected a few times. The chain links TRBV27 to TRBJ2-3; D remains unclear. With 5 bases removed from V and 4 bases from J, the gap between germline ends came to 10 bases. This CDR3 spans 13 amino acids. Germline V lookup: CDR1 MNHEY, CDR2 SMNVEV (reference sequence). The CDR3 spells CASSRVAPDTQYF. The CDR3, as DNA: TGTGCCAGCAGTCGGGTAGCCCCAGATACGCAGTATTTT.

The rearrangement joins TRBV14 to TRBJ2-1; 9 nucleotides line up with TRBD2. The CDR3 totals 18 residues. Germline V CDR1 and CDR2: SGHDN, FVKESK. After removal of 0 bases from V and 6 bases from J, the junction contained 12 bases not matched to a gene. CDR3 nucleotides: TGTGCCAGCAGCCAAGAGTGGGGCCTAGCGGGGAACCCCAATGAGCAGTTCTTC. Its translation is CASSQEWGLAGNPNEQFF.

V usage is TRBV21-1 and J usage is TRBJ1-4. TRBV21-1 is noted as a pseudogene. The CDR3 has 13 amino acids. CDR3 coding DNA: TGTGCCAGCAGCAAAGGGGCGGGAAAACGTCTGTTTTTT. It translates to CASSKGAGKRLFF.

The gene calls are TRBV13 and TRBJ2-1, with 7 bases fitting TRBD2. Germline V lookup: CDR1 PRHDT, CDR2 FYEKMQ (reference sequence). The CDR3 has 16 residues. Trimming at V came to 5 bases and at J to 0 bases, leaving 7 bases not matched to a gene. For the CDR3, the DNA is TGTGCCAGCAGCCCTCCGGGGGGACGCTCCTACAATGAGCAGTTCTTC. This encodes CASSPPGGRSYNEQFF.

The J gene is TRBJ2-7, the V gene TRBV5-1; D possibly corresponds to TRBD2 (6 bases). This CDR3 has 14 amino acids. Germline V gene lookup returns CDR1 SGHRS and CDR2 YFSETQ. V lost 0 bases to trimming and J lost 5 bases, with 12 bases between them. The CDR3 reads CASSLVAGKDEQYF. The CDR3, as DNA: TGCGCCAGCAGCTTGGTGGCGGGGAAGGACGAGCAGTACTTC.

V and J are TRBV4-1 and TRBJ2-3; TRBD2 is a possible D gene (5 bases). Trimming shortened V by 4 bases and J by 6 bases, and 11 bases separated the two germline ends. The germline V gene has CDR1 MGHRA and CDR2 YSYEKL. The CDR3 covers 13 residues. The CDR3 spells CASSRSLVDTQYF. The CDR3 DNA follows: TGCGCCAGCAGCCGATCACTAGTGGATACGCAGTATTTT.

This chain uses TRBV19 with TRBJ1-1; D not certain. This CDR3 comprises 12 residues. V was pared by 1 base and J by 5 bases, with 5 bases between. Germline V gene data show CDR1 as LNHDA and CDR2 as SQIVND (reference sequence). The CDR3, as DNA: TGTGCCAGTAGTATAGGCCAGACTGAAGCTTTCTTT. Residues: CASSIGQTEAFF.

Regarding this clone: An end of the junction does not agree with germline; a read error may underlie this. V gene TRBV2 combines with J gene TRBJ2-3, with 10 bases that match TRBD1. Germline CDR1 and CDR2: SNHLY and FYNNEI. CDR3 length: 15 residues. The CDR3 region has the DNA TGTGCCAGCAGCGAAGACAGGGGGCGGGCTAATACGCAGTATTTT. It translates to CASSEDRGRANTQYF.

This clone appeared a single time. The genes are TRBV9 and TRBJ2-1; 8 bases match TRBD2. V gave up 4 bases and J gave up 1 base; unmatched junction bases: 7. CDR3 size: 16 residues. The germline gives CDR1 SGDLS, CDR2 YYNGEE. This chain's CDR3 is CASSPFRGGSYNEQFF. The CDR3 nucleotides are TGTGCCAGCAGCCCCTTCCGCGGGGGGTCCTACAATGAGCAGTTCTTC. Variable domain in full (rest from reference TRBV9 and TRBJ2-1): DSGVTQTPKHLITATGQRVTLRCSPRSGDLSVYWYQQSLDQGLQFLIQYYNGEERAKGNILERFSAQQFPDLHSELNLSSLELGDSALYFCASSPFRGGSYNEQFFGPGTRLTVL.

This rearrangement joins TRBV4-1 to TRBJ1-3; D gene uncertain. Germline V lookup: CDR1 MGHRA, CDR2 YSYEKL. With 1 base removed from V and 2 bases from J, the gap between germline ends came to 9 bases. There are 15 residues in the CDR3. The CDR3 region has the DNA TGCGCCAGCAGCCAAGTCCTTGAGGCTGGAAACACCATATATTTT. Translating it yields CASSQVLEAGNTIYF.

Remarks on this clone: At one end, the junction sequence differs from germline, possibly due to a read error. CDR3: CSSSLGAEVNQPQHF. CDR3 DNA sequence: TGTTCCAGCAGCTTAGGTGCAGAGGTGAACCAGCCCCAGCATTTT. This chain joins TRBV7-9 and TRBJ1-5; no definite D call. The CDR3 is 15 amino acids. Germline assignment: CDR1 SEHNR and CDR2 FQNEAQ (reference sequence).

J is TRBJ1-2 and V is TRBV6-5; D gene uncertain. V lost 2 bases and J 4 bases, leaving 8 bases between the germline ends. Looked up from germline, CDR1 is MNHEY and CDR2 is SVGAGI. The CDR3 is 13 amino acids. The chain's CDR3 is CASSYRESYGYTF. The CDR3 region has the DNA TGTGCCAGCAGTTACCGGGAATCCTATGGCTACACCTTC.

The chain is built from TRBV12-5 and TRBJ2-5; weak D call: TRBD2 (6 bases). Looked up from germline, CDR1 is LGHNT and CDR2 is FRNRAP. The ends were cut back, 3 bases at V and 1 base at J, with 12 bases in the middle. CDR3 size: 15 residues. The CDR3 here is CASGLWAGPQETQYF. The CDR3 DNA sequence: TGTGCTAGTGGTTTATGGGCGGGGCCCCAAGAGACCCAGTACTTC.

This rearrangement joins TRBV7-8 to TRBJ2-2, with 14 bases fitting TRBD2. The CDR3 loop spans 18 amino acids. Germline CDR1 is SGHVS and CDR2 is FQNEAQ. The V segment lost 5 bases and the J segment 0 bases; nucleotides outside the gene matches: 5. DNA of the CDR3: TGTGCCAGCAGCAACCCGGGACTAGCGGGGGCGAACACCGGGGAGCTGTTTTTT. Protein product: CASSNPGLAGANTGELFF.

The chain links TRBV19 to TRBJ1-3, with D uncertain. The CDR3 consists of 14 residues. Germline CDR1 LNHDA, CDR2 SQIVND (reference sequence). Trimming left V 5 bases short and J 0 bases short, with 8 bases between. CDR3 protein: CASSFGSSGNTIYF. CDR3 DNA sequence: TGTGCCAGTAGTTTCGGGAGCTCTGGAAACACCATATATTTT.

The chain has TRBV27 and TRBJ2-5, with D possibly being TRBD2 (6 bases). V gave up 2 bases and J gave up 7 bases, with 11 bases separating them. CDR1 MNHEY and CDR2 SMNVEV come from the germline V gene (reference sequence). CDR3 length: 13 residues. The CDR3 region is CASSLRGAGTQYF. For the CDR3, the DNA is TGTGCCAGCAGTTTACGCGGGGCCGGGACCCAGTACTTC.

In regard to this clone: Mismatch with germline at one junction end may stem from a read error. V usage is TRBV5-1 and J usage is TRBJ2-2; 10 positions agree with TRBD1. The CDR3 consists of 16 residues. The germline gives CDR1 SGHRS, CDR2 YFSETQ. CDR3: CASSYRRQGAAGEPFF. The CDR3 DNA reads TGCGCCAGCAGCTACCGGCGACAGGGGGCGGCCGGGGAGCCGTTTTTT.

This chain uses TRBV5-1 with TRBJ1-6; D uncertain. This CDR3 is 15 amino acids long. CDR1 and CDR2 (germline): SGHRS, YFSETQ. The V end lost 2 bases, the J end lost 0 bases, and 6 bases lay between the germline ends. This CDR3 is CASSFSSSYNSPLHF. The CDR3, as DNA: TGCGCCAGCAGCTTCTCCAGCTCCTATAATTCACCCCTCCACTTT.